The source of this T cell receptor beta chain is a study of T cells in Graves' hyperthyroidism and ophthalmopathy. Findings of the study overall: Through a model of 13 V-J features, ophthalmopathy was separated from stable hyperthyroidism. In validation, the model predicted ophthalmopathy. These predictions came a median 6.5 months before onset.

Amplified TCR beta CDR3 regions derived from RNA transcripts. Initially, a first-round RT-PCR of the TCR CDR3 employed the HTBI primer set. TCRdb analysed the multiplex PCR reads with MiXCR anew, one entry per CDR3 protein. The profile shows about 570,000 distinct CDR3 sequences, just over 45% of them singletons. For this clonotype: Its antigen is still unknown.

Diagnoses were made from clinical symptoms, serum measures (thyroxine and TRAb), thyroid ultrasound and orbital computed tomography. The length of the CDR3 is 14 residues. The V gene's germline CDR1 is SGHDT and CDR2 YYEEEE. J lost 7 bases, V lost 4 bases, and 7 bases had no gene match. The sequencing sample was made of peripheral blood or thyroid tissue (not recorded which). The source of this sequence is an adult woman with Graves' disease, either hyperthyroidism or ophthalmopathy (not recorded which). The J gene is TRBJ2-7, the V gene TRBV5-6; 11 nucleotides line up with TRBD2. The CDR3, as DNA: TGTGCCAGCAGCATACTAGCGGGAGCTTTAGAGCAGTACTTC. It is translated as CASSILAGALEQYF.